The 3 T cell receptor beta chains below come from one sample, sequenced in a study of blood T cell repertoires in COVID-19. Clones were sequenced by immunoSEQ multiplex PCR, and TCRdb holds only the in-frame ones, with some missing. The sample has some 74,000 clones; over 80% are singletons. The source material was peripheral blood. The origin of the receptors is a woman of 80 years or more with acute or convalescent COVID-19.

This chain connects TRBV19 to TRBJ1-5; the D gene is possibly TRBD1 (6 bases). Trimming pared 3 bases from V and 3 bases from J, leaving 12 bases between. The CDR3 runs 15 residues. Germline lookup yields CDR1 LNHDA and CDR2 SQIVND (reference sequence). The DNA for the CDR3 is TGTGCCAGTAGTATCGTTCGGGACAACAATCAGCCCCAGCATTTT. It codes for CASSIVRDNNQPQHF.

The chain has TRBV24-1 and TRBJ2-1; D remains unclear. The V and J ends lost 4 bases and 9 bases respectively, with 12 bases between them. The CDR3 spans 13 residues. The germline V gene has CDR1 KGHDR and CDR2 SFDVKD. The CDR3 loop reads CATSEGFSGEQFF. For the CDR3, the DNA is TGTGCCACCAGTGAGGGTTTTTCAGGTGAGCAGTTCTTC.

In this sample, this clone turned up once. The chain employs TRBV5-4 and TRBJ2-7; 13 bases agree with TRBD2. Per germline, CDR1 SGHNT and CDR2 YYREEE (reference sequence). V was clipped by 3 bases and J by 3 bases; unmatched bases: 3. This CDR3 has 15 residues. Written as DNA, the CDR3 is TGTGCCAGCAGCTCCACTAGCGGGAGGGACTACGAGCAGTACTTC. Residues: CASSSTSGRDYEQYF.